The 11 T cell receptor beta chains presented below share a single source sample, sequenced in a study of radiation and T cells in renal cell carcinoma. The protocol was immunoSEQ multiplex PCR, while the TCRdb copy is restricted to in-frame clones and leaves out a portion. This sample yields fewer than 55,000 clones, of which roughly 78% are seen a single time; around 31% belongs to the top ten. The sample's time point: blood 2 weeks post-SBRT. Treatment meaning: 15 Gy SBRT to primary tumor, nephrectomy 4 weeks later. The source material was blood, sampled from a patient whose treatment included radiotherapy and nephrectomy. The receptors derive from a woman aged 70-85 years with renal cell carcinoma.

V gene TRBV2 combines with J gene TRBJ2-5; 7 nucleotides line up with TRBD2. The CDR3 consists of 13 residues. CDR1 and CDR2 from the germline V gene are SNHLY and FYNNEI. The ends lost 3 bases at V and 5 bases at J; junction bases unmatched: 3. The CDR3 reads CASSDGGKETQYF. In nucleotides, the CDR3 is TGTGCCAGCAGTGACGGGGGGAAGGAGACCCAGTACTTC.

The chain links TRBV9 to TRBJ2-5, with TRBD2 matching over 12 bases. After removal of 3 bases from V and 5 bases from J, the junction contained 8 bases not matched to a gene. The CDR3 contains 16 residues. Germline CDR1 is SGDLS and CDR2 is YYNGEE. The CDR3: CASSALGLAGRETQYF. Written as DNA, the CDR3 is TGTGCCAGCAGCGCGTTGGGACTAGCGGGTCGGGAGACCCAGTACTTC.

A single count supports this clone. The gene calls are TRBV5-4 and TRBJ2-1; D unresolved. Looked up from germline, CDR1 is SGHNT and CDR2 is YYREEE (reference sequence). The CDR3 extends over 15 amino acids. V lost 4 bases and J lost 3, with 14 bases in between. Here the CDR3 reads CASSLFVADYNEQFF. CDR3 bases: TGTGCCAGCAGCCTCTTTGTGGCGGACTACAATGAGCAGTTCTTC.

The chain employs TRBV6-1 and TRBJ2-2, with D possibly being TRBD2 (5 bases). Germline CDR1 is MNHNS and CDR2 is SASEGT. The CDR3 has 14 residues. V gave up 8 bases and J gave up 2 bases, with 12 bases separating them. CDR3 coding DNA: TGTGCCAGCCGGACTTGGGAAAACACCGGGGAGCTGTTTTTT. Translation: CASRTWENTGELFF.

This clone has only one observation. The rearrangement uses TRBV6-5 and TRBJ2-1, with TRBD2 identical over 9 bases. The CDR3 consists of 12 residues. Per the germline V gene, CDR1 is MNHEY and CDR2 is SVGAGI. J lost 10 bases, V lost 6 bases, and 4 bases had no gene match. As DNA, the CDR3 is TGTGCCAGCAGACCCCTAGCGGGGGAGCAGTTCTTC. Its protein product is CASRPLAGEQFF.

This chain links TRBV29-1 with TRBJ1-4; no reliable D call. V was shortened by 1 base and J by 4 bases, with 10 bases between the two germline ends. Germline V lookup: CDR1 SQVTM, CDR2 ANQGSEA. This CDR3 region has 14 residues. The CDR3 loop reads CSVEARENNEKLFF. CDR3 sequence (DNA): TGCAGCGTTGAAGCGCGGGAGAATAATGAAAAACTGTTTTTT. Complete variable domain (other parts from reference TRBV29-1 and TRBJ1-4): SAVISQKPSRDICQRGTSLTIQCQVDSQVTMMFWYRQQPGQSLTLIATANQGSEATYESGFVIDKFPISRPNLTFSTLTVSNMSPEDSSIYLCSVEARENNEKLFFGSGTQLSVL.

The V and J genes are TRBV25-1 and TRBJ2-7; 7 bases match TRBD2. Looked up from germline, CDR1 is MGHDK and CDR2 is SYGVNS. This CDR3 comprises 15 residues. V shed 3 bases, J shed 0 bases, and the junction held 5 bases outside the gene matches. The CDR3 here is CASSDWGGSSYEQYF. In nucleotides, the CDR3 is TGTGCCAGCAGTGATTGGGGCGGGAGCTCCTACGAGCAGTACTTC.

The rearrangement uses TRBV9 and TRBJ1-3; no firm D call. V was pared by 4 bases and J by 0 bases, with 11 bases between. There are 15 residues in the CDR3. The germline V gene has CDR1 SGDLS and CDR2 YYNGEE. The CDR3 coding sequence is TGTGCCAGCAGCTCGACATACGGCTCTGGAAACACCATATATTTT. Protein product: CASSSTYGSGNTIYF.

This chain connects TRBV5-6 to TRBJ1-2; D ambiguous. V lost 0 bases and J 6 bases, leaving 9 bases between the germline ends. The CDR3 is 13 residues long. Germline V gives CDR1 SGHDT, CDR2 YYEEEE. As DNA, the CDR3 is TGTGCCAGCAGCTTGGGGGCAGTCCATGGCTACACCTTC. Its translation is CASSLGAVHGYTF.

The chain couples TRBV11-2 to TRBJ2-7; weak D call: TRBD2 (6 bases). Germline V gives CDR1 SGHAT, CDR2 FQNNGV. This CDR3 spans 11 amino acids. Trimming shortened V by 3 bases and J by 10 bases, and 10 bases separated the two germline ends. CDR3 protein: CASSLGGKQYF. DNA for the CDR3: TGTGCCAGCAGCTTGGGGGGAAAACAGTACTTC.

This clone was seen a few times. The chain has TRBV19 and TRBJ2-3; 7 bases align to TRBD1. This CDR3 region has 14 residues. Trimming at V came to 11 bases and at J to 3 bases, leaving 11 bases not matched to a gene. In germline, CDR1 is LNHDA, CDR2 SQIVND (reference sequence). DNA for the CDR3: TGTGCCCCTAGTCCCGGGACAGTGACAGATACGCAGTATTTT. It yields the protein CAPSPGTVTDTQYF.